These 15 T cell receptor beta chains came from one sample sequenced in a study of beta chain features in type 1 diabetes. Findings and limits, study-wide: Shortening of TCRB CDR3s, moderate but significant, appeared in all four CD4+ subsets of Type 1 diabetes patients.

These receptors' targets are unknown. Isolated RNA was reverse transcribed in full, so expressed TCRB transcripts were sequenced. The method was immunoSEQ multiplex PCR; TCRdb's version includes in-frame clones alone and lacks a portion of them. The table lists approximately 260,000 clones, over 20% of them singletons. Sample: naive CD4+ T cells from blood. The receptors shown here come from a woman in her 40s with type 1 diabetes.

The rearrangement uses TRBV2 and TRBJ2-2; TRBD2 matches at 7 bases. With V trimmed by 2 bases and J by 8 bases, 2 bases remained unmatched. The CDR3 consists of 13 residues. Germline V gene data show CDR1 as SNHLY and CDR2 as FYNNEI. The CDR3, as DNA: TGTGCCAGCAGTGAACTAGCGGTTGGGGAGCTGTTTTTT. It encodes CASSELAVGELFF.

The V gene is TRBV30, the J gene TRBJ2-1; 8 positions match TRBD2. The V and J ends lost 4 bases and 4 bases, in that order; junction bases with no gene match: 15. Germline V CDR1 and CDR2: GTSNPN, SVGIG (reference sequence). This CDR3 comprises 17 residues. The CDR3 coding sequence is TGTGCCTGGAAGGGACGGGAGCGGGAGTTTTTGTACAATGAGCAGTTCTTC. Its translation: CAWKGREREFLYNEQFF.

This clone was detected a few times. The chain has TRBV29-1 and TRBJ1-1; TRBD1 agrees at 7 bases. The germline gives CDR1 SQVTM, CDR2 ANQGSEA. The CDR3 runs to 11 residues. V was clipped by 4 bases and J by 9 bases; unmatched bases: 5. The chain's CDR3 is CSVATQGKAFF. The CDR3 region has the DNA TGCAGCGTTGCCACACAGGGGAAAGCTTTCTTT. Complete variable domain (other parts from reference TRBV29-1 and TRBJ1-1): SAVISQKPSRDICQRGTSLTIQCQVDSQVTMMFWYRQQPGQSLTLIATANQGSEATYESGFVIDKFPISRPNLTFSTLTVSNMSPEDSSIYLCSVATQGKAFFGQGTRLTVV.

The CDR3 loop is CASSSGGEDEQYF. In nucleotides, the CDR3 is TGTGCCAGCTCATCCGGGGGGGAAGACGAGCAGTACTTC. V and J are TRBV18 and TRBJ2-7; 8 bases are shared with TRBD2. This CDR3 comprises 13 residues. The J segment lost 5 bases and the V segment lost 5 bases, leaving 5 bases of the junction unmatched. CDR1 is KGHSH and CDR2 is LQKENI in the germline V gene.

The chain is built from TRBV15 and TRBJ2-1; 10 bases fit TRBD2. V was pared by 3 bases and J by 4 bases, with 6 bases of the junction left unmatched. The CDR3 sequence is 16 residues long. Germline V gene sequence: CDR1 LNHNV, CDR2 YYDKDF (reference sequence). This CDR3 is CATSREILAGYNEQFF. CDR3 bases: TGTGCCACCAGCAGGGAGATACTAGCGGGGTACAATGAGCAGTTCTTC.

This clone has a handful of counts. The rearrangement joins TRBV30 to TRBJ1-1; D perhaps matches TRBD1 (6 bases). The V gene lost 4 bases and the J gene lost 5 bases, with 11 bases spanning the gap. Germline CDR1 GTSNPN, CDR2 SVGIG (reference sequence). The CDR3 totals 12 residues. This chain's CDR3 is CAWMGGQTEAFF. CDR3 bases: TGTGCCTGGATGGGGGGGCAGACTGAAGCTTTCTTT.

A few counts support this clone. J is TRBJ2-3 and V is TRBV5-1; 8 positions agree with TRBD1. CDR1 is SGHRS and CDR2 is YFSETQ in the germline V gene. V dropped 0 bases and J dropped 6; count of bases not matched to a gene: 6. The CDR3 is 15 amino acids. The chain's CDR3 is CASSLEQGARDTQYF. Written as DNA, the CDR3 is TGCGCCAGCAGCTTGGAGCAGGGGGCCCGTGATACGCAGTATTTT.

The V and J genes are TRBV4-1 and TRBJ1-1; no reliable D call. V lost 3 bases, J lost 0 bases, and 2 bases lay in between. Per the germline V gene, CDR1 is MGHRA and CDR2 is YSYEKL. The CDR3 runs to 12 residues. The CDR3 region is CASSHLNTEAFF. As DNA, the CDR3 is TGCGCCAGCAGCCACTTGAACACTGAAGCTTTCTTT.

The chain joins TRBV6-5 to TRBJ1-2, with D perhaps TRBD1 (5 bases). Germline V gene lookup returns CDR1 MNHEY and CDR2 SVGAGI. The CDR3 loop spans 13 amino acids. Trimming took 7 bases from V and 5 from J, leaving 14 bases between them. The CDR3, as DNA: TGTGCCAGCACCCCTCGGGAGGGGTATGGCTACACCTTC. Protein sequence: CASTPREGYGYTF.

The rearrangement joins TRBV30 to TRBJ1-3; D is ambiguous. The germline V gene encodes CDR1 GTSNPN and CDR2 SVGIG (reference sequence). V gave up 5 bases and J gave up 4 bases, with 6 bases separating them. The CDR3 is made up of 11 amino acids. The CDR3 DNA is TGTGCCTGGGCCGGGGGAAACACCATATATTTT. Encoded protein: CAWAGGNTIYF.

This sequence joins TRBV5-1 and TRBJ1-1, with D possibly matching TRBD1 (5 bases). In germline, CDR1 is SGHRS, CDR2 YFSETQ. V lost 0 bases and J 5 bases, leaving 8 bases between the germline ends. The CDR3 has 13 amino acids. The CDR3 DNA reads TGCGCCAGCAGCTTGGGCGGGACGACTGAAGCTTTCTTT. Protein: CASSLGGTTEAFF. Full variable domain (outside the CDR3, taken from reference TRBV5-1 and TRBJ1-1): KAGVTQTPRYLIKTRGQQVTLSCSPISGHRSVSWYQQTPGQGLQFLFEYFSETQRNKGNFPGRFSGRQFSNSRSEMNVSTLELGDSALYLCASSLGGTTEAFFGQGTRLTVV.

CDR3 nucleotide sequence: TGTGCCAGCTCACCTAGATTAGCGCGGGACAATGAGCAGTTCTTC. Encoded protein: CASSPRLARDNEQFF. The chain carries TRBV18 and TRBJ2-1, with D possibly TRBD2 on 5 matching bases. Germline CDR1 is KGHSH and CDR2 is LQKENI. V was trimmed by 3 bases and J by 5 bases, leaving 14 bases between them. The CDR3 runs to 15 residues.

V and J are TRBV5-1 and TRBJ2-2; tentative D call: TRBD2 (5 bases). CDR1 and CDR2 (germline): SGHRS, YFSETQ. Trimming left V 4 bases short and J 3 bases short, with 13 bases between. The CDR3 totals 15 residues. The CDR3 loop is CASSAGEGDTGELFF. The DNA of the CDR3 is TGCGCCAGCAGCGCCGGAGAGGGAGACACCGGGGAGCTGTTTTTT.

About this clone itself: Other DNA sequences in this sample translate to the same CDR3. The chain couples TRBV28 to TRBJ1-1; tentatively, D is TRBD1 (5 bases). V gave up 4 bases and J gave up 4 bases, with 13 bases separating them. Germline CDR1 is MDHEN and CDR2 is SYDVKM. There are 14 residues in the CDR3. CDR3 sequence reads: CASSSPPGGTEAFF. The CDR3 DNA is TGTGCCAGCAGTTCCCCCCCGGGGGGCACTGAAGCTTTCTTT.

The chain links TRBV4-3 to TRBJ1-1; 8 positions match TRBD1. The germline CDR1 and CDR2 sequences are LGHNA and YSLEER. V lost 4 bases to trimming and J lost 5 bases; unmatched junction nucleotides: 9. The CDR3 is 15 amino acids. The CDR3 spells CASSRAGGEGTEAFF. DNA for the CDR3: TGCGCCAGCAGCCGGGCAGGGGGCGAGGGTACTGAAGCTTTCTTT.